This T cell receptor (beta chain) was sequenced for a study of blood T cells in healthy people across ages. The second PCR ran roughly 7 to 11 cycles with a sample-barcoded 5' primer and J-beta primers. MiXCR, run by TCRdb on the 5' RACE reads, gives a single entry per CDR3 protein. Of about 760,000 distinct CDR3 sequences in the sample, about 56% are singletons; the top ten hold more than 25%. Broader study findings: It was found that TCR beta diversity correlated strongly with the percentage of naive T cells.

Germline assignment: CDR1 SQVTM and CDR2 ANQGSEA. The CDR3 sequence is 18 residues long. Unmatched junction bases numbered 12, after V lost 1 base and J lost 2 bases. This clonotype was picked up a small number of times. The antigen is not known. The chain is built from TRBV29-1 and TRBJ2-4; 9 nucleotides line up with TRBD2. Sequencing was carried out using blood. This receptor was taken from a man aged 40-55 years in good health. CDR3 DNA sequence: TGCAGCGTTGAAGCTCGAGGGTGGCGGGGGGGCCCCAAAAACATTCAGTACTTC. It specifies CSVEARGWRGGPKNIQYF.